This T cell receptor beta chain was identified during a study of shared clonotypes between healthy human individuals. Study at large: The study drew on a couple of women and a few men aged 18 to 49 as donors. Study-wide results and caveats: Rarefaction showed sorted-subset sequencing was incomplete despite large depth. Clonotypes shared by all four sorted-subset donors had higher generation probabilities than non-shared clonotypes. Donor scarcity curtailed the genetic and exposure-history diversity represented herein.

Comments on this clone: What it recognizes is unknown.

V was clipped by 8 bases and J by 4 bases; unmatched bases: 4. The length of the CDR3 is 14 residues. Germline V gene lookup returns CDR1 MNHNS and CDR2 SASEGT. Profiled with immunoSEQ multiplex PCR; TCRdb holds only in-frame clones, not every one. The repertoire holds about 380,000 clones, roughly 96% seen once, with about 0.32% in the top ten. The chain couples TRBV6-1 to TRBJ1-3; 11 bases match TRBD1. The sequence was collected from a man aged 25 to 45 in good health. Input material: memory CD8+ T cells sorted from blood. Subset meaning: CD45RO+ cells pooled with CCR7-negative TemRA cells. The CDR3: CASGDRGGGNTIYF. Here the CDR3 DNA reads TGTGCCAGCGGGGACAGGGGGGGCGGAAACACCATATATTTT.